This record covers a single TCR beta chain. There were at least 6 micrograms of total RNA extracted from every sample. The sample belongs to a study of blood T cells in healthy people across ages. Then a second PCR, running about 6 to 12 cycles, was carried out with a sample-barcoded 5' primer and a J-beta primer mix. A 12-random-nucleotide template-switch adaptor tagged each cDNA molecule. TCRdb reprocessed the 5' RACE reads with MiXCR, giving one entry per CDR3 protein. The table records roughly 1.7 million distinct CDR3 sequences, roughly a third of them present only once. The germline V gene has CDR1 MNHEY and CDR2 SMNVEV (reference sequence). This CDR3 region has 16 residues. Unmatched junction bases numbered 9, after V lost 6 bases and J lost 5 bases.

The chain links TRBV27 to TRBJ2-3, with TRBD1 identical over 12 bases. This clonotype was sampled from a woman younger than 45 in good health. The sequencing sample was made of blood. The CDR3 protein is CASSGFRDRGLDTQYF. The CDR3 DNA is TGTGCCAGCAGCGGATTCCGGGACAGGGGGCTAGATACGCAGTATTTT.